The 9 T cell receptor beta chains in this list originate from one sample, sequenced in a study of cytomegalovirus exposure and HLA in healthy donors (dated 2017 in TCRdb). Libraries were prepared through the immunoSEQ multiplex PCR assay. The multiplex PCR relied on a mix of 60 forward primers for TCR Vbeta segments and 13 reverse primers for TCR Jbeta segments. TCRdb retrieved this table from immuneACCESS and kept in-frame rearrangements only. Not all clones are present; in checked studies, unresolved V genes account for under half, and no reason is known for the remainder. Recorded for this sample are about 160,000 clones; around four fifths of them occurred a single time. The top ten clones comprise approximately 1.4% of the sample. The sample comprised PBMCs. These receptors all stem from a woman aged 30 to 39 in good health and CMV-seronegative.

This clone was seen only once. The rearrangement joins TRBV6-5 to TRBJ2-1, with D tentatively TRBD2 (6 bases). The CDR3 is made up of 14 amino acids. Per the germline V gene, CDR1 is MNHEY and CDR2 is SVGAGI. Trimming shortened V by 5 bases and J by 7 bases, and 15 bases separated the two germline ends. DNA of the CDR3: TGTGCCAGCAGTACAGCCGGGAGCAATAATGAGCAGTTCTTC. Translated, it gives CASSTAGSNNEQFF.

This clone was counted once. The gene calls are TRBV5-6 and TRBJ2-7; D is unclear. CDR3 length: 14 amino acids. V was trimmed by 0 bases and J by 0 bases, leaving 7 bases between them. CDR1 is SGHDT, CDR2 YYEEEE, per germline. The CDR3 DNA reads as TGTGCCAGCAGCTTGGTCGGTTACTCCTACGAGCAGTACTTC. This translates into CASSLVGYSYEQYF.

This clone was observed a handful of times. V gene TRBV6-5 combines with J gene TRBJ1-1; D remains unclear. Looked up from germline, CDR1 is MNHEY and CDR2 is SVGAGI. The CDR3 sequence is 11 residues long. The germline V and J ends were trimmed by 7 bases and 6 bases, with 9 bases remaining between them. This CDR3 reads CASIGASEAFF. In nucleotides, the CDR3 is TGTGCCAGCATTGGAGCATCTGAAGCTTTCTTT.

The chain uses TRBV18 and TRBJ1-2; 9 positions agree with TRBD1. The CDR3 is made up of 15 amino acids. In germline, CDR1 is KGHSH, CDR2 LQKENI. Trimming removed 4 bases from V and 3 bases from J; junction bases left unmatched: 6. The CDR3 region has the DNA TGTGCCAGCTCACGCGGGACAGGGAACGACTATGGCTACACCTTC. Protein sequence: CASSRGTGNDYGYTF. The full variable domain, completed using reference TRBV18 and TRBJ1-2, is NAGVMQNPRHLVRRRGQEARLRCSPMKGHSHVYWYRQLPEEGLKFMVYLQKENIIDESGMPKERFSAEFPKEGPSILRIQQVVRGDSAAYFCASSRGTGNDYGYTFGSGTRLTVV.

This chain uses TRBV11-3 with TRBJ2-7, with 7 positions matching TRBD2. The V and J ends lost 5 bases and 2 bases, in that order; junction bases with no gene match: 6. Germline CDR1 SGHNT, CDR2 YENEEA. The CDR3 is 14 amino acids. The DNA for the CDR3 is TGTGCCAGCAGCCCTAGCGGAGGGGCCTACGAGCAGTACTTC. Translating gives CASSPSGGAYEQYF.

V gene TRBV9 combines with J gene TRBJ2-3; 7 nucleotides match TRBD2. The length of the CDR3 is 15 residues. V dropped 1 base and J dropped 6; count of bases not matched to a gene: 8. CDR1 and CDR2 from the germline V gene are SGDLS and YYNGEE. In DNA, the CDR3 is TGTGCCAGCAGCGTACTGGGAGGGGTCGTGGATACGCAGTATTTT. Protein sequence: CASSVLGGVVDTQYF.

CDR3 DNA: TGTGCCAGCAGTTACTCGACCGGGGAACGGGGCTATGGCTACACCTTC. Amino acid sequence: CASSYSTGERGYGYTF. The rearrangement joins TRBV6-5 to TRBJ1-2; no reliable D call. Germline CDR1 MNHEY, CDR2 SVGAGI. CDR3 length equals 16 residues. With 0 bases removed from V and 4 bases from J, the gap between germline ends came to 15 bases.

This clone was detected a few times. The rearrangement links TRBV15 to TRBJ1-2; possible D gene TRBD1, 5 bases. The CDR3 covers 14 residues. Germline-derived CDR1 and CDR2 are LNHNV and YYDKDF (reference sequence). With 0 bases removed from V and 0 bases from J, the gap between germline ends came to 5 bases. CDR3 nucleotides: TGTGCCACCAGCAGAGAACAGGCTAACTATGGCTACACCTTC. Protein: CATSREQANYGYTF.

V usage is TRBV7-2 and J usage is TRBJ2-5, with 13 positions matching TRBD2. Germline V gene lookup returns CDR1 SGHTA and CDR2 FQGNSA. With 5 bases clipped from V and 13 bases from J, the junction kept 7 bases outside the gene matches. CDR3 length equals 13 residues. Here the CDR3 DNA reads TGTGCCAGCAGCCCGACTAGCGGGGGGACTCCGTACTTC. Translating it yields CASSPTSGGTPYF.